The 20 T cell receptor beta chains below come from one sample, sequenced in a study of monozygotic twins with cystic fibrosis. Libraries were prepared by immunoSEQ multiplex PCR; TCRdb keeps only in-frame clonotypes and omits some of them. The sample lists 15,000 or so clones; 70% to 90% were seen once. The sequenced sample consisted of blood. These TCRs come from a boy aged 10-17 years with cystic fibrosis.

A few counts support this clone. The CDR3 nucleotides are TGTGCCAGTAGTATAGATCGGGGAACCTATCAGCCCCAGCATTTT. It encodes CASSIDRGTYQPQHF. J is TRBJ1-5 and V is TRBV19; D ambiguous. Germline CDR1 and CDR2: LNHDA and SQIVND (reference sequence). V was cut by 0 bases and J by 5 bases, with 11 bases left in between. The CDR3 has 15 amino acids.

This sequence joins TRBV27 and TRBJ1-1; D uncertain. This CDR3 contains 16 residues. V dropped 6 bases and J dropped 3 bases, with 20 bases sitting between them. CDR1 MNHEY and CDR2 SMNVEV come from the germline V gene (reference sequence). Written as DNA, the CDR3 is TGTGCCAGCAGCTCCTCTTCGATAGGCCGGGACACTGAAGCTTTCTTT. Translation gives CASSSSSIGRDTEAFF.

J is TRBJ2-5 and V is TRBV7-9, with 8 bases fitting TRBD2. Germline lookup yields CDR1 SEHNR and CDR2 FQNEAQ (reference sequence). With V trimmed by 6 bases and J by 1 base, 7 bases remained unmatched. This CDR3 has 15 residues. The CDR3 DNA reads TGTGCCAGCAGACCATCGGGAGGGCCCCAAGAGACCCAGTACTTC. It translates to CASRPSGGPQETQYF.

The chain is built from TRBV7-9 and TRBJ1-2; tentatively, D is TRBD1 (6 bases). The CDR3 loop spans 15 amino acids. The germline V gene encodes CDR1 SEHNR and CDR2 FQNEAQ (reference sequence). The germline V and J ends were trimmed by 1 base and 4 bases, with 13 bases remaining between them. The CDR3 here is CASSLEGGAPYGYTF. The CDR3 DNA follows: TGTGCCAGCAGCTTAGAAGGGGGGGCTCCCTATGGCTACACCTTC.

The chain recombines TRBV5-1 with TRBJ2-7, with a weak D call TRBD2 (5 bases). Trimming removed 6 bases at V and 7 bases at J, with 11 bases between. This CDR3 has 11 residues. Germline lookup yields CDR1 SGHRS and CDR2 YFSETQ. For the CDR3, the DNA is TGCGCCAGCAACTACCGAGGGGAGCAGTACTTC. Its protein product is CASNYRGEQYF. The full variable domain, in which reference TRBV5-1 and TRBJ2-7 provide the parts outside the CDR3, is KAGVTQTPRYLIKTRGQQVTLSCSPISGHRSVSWYQQTPGQGLQFLFEYFSETQRNKGNFPGRFSGRQFSNSRSEMNVSTLELGDSALYLCASNYRGEQYFGPGTRLTVT.

This chain links TRBV21-1 with TRBJ2-2. TRBV21-1 is an annotated pseudogene. This CDR3 comprises 15 residues. In DNA form, the CDR3 reads TGTGCCAGCAGCCGAGGGACCGAGAACACCGGGGAGCTGTTTTTT. Amino acids: CASSRGTENTGELFF.

This clone was found a few times. The V call is TRBV6-1, the J call TRBJ1-2; unclear D gene. Germline CDR1 is MNHNS and CDR2 is SASEGT. V lost 2 bases, J lost 8 bases, and 9 bases lay in between. This CDR3 has 12 amino acids. Here the CDR3 DNA reads TGTGCCAGCAGTGAAACTAGGAAGGGCTACACCTTC. Protein sequence: CASSETRKGYTF.

This rearrangement joins TRBV15 to TRBJ2-7, with D perhaps TRBD1 (7 bases). This CDR3 comprises 15 residues. Deletions cut 3 bases from V and 9 bases from J, with 21 bases between. Germline CDR1 LNHNV, CDR2 YYDKDF (reference sequence). In DNA form, the CDR3 reads TGTGCCACCAGCAGCCCAGGGGGACTCCCTTTAGGGCAGTACTTC. Translation gives CATSSPGGLPLGQYF.

The rearrangement uses TRBV13 and TRBJ1-1; 12 bases are shared with TRBD1. After removal of 4 bases from V and 4 bases from J, the junction contained 10 bases not matched to a gene. The CDR3 loop spans 17 amino acids. Germline V lookup: CDR1 PRHDT, CDR2 FYEKMQ (reference sequence). CDR3 region: CASSSAGTGGLGTEAFF. CDR3 in DNA: TGTGCCAGCAGCTCCGCCGGGACAGGGGGCCTGGGCACTGAAGCTTTCTTT.

This chain uses TRBV28 with TRBJ2-7, with D unresolved. This CDR3 is built from 15 residues. V was clipped by 6 bases and J by 0 bases, with 15 bases between them. From germline, CDR1 is MDHEN and CDR2 SYDVKM. The chain's CDR3 is CASRGGNFLSYEQYF. Here the CDR3 DNA reads TGTGCCAGCAGGGGCGGCAACTTCCTCTCCTACGAGCAGTACTTC.

Written as DNA, the CDR3 is TGTGCCAGCACCATGACAGGGAGATATGGCTACACCTTC. Translation: CASTMTGRYGYTF. The V and J genes are TRBV6-6 and TRBJ1-2; 7 nucleotides align to TRBD1. Unmatched junction bases numbered 7, after V lost 7 bases and J lost 5 bases. From germline, CDR1 is MNHNY and CDR2 SVGAGI (reference sequence). CDR3 length equals 13 residues.

This chain uses TRBV25-1 with TRBJ2-1, with TRBD2 as a possible D gene (5 bases). Germline lookup yields CDR1 MGHDK and CDR2 SYGVNS. CDR3 size: 13 residues. V shed 3 bases and J shed 6 bases, with 9 bases lying between them. CDR3 DNA sequence: TGTGCCAGCAGTGAGGGGAGACTCAATGAGCAGTTCTTC. Protein: CASSEGRLNEQFF.

This clone has a handful of counts. V is TRBV10-3 and J is TRBJ1-2; 7 positions match TRBD1. The germline gives CDR1 ENHRY, CDR2 SYGVKD. The CDR3 spans 13 residues. Trimming at V came to 6 bases and at J to 4 bases, leaving 5 bases not matched to a gene. The chain's CDR3 is CAISPRDSYGYTF. The DNA for the CDR3 is TGTGCCATCAGCCCCCGGGACAGCTATGGCTACACCTTC.

V gene TRBV5-6 combines with J gene TRBJ2-7; D gene ambiguous. Germline loops: CDR1 SGHDT, CDR2 YYEEEE. This CDR3 is 14 amino acids long. Trimming shortened V by 0 bases and J by 6 bases, and 13 bases separated the two germline ends. CDR3 DNA: TGTGCCAGCAGCTTGGGATGGGCCGGGCGCGAGCAGTACTTC. The encoded protein is CASSLGWAGREQYF.

The V and J genes are TRBV4-1 and TRBJ2-3; 10 bases fit TRBD2. The germline V gene encodes CDR1 MGHRA and CDR2 YSYEKL. This CDR3 spans 18 amino acids. Trimming removed 5 bases from V and 0 bases from J; junction bases left unmatched: 11. The chain's CDR3 is CASSWIPGLASSTDTQYF. The CDR3 region has the DNA TGCGCCAGCAGCTGGATACCGGGACTAGCGTCAAGCACAGATACGCAGTATTTT.

This sequence joins TRBV28 and TRBJ2-4; the D is unclear. V lost 1 base to trimming and J lost 0 bases, with 10 bases between them. Per the germline V gene, CDR1 is MDHEN and CDR2 is SYDVKM. The CDR3 runs 16 residues. DNA for the CDR3: TGTGCCAGCAGTTTATTCGCAAGAATAGCCAAAAACATTCAGTACTTC. Its translation is CASSLFARIAKNIQYF.

The CDR3 DNA sequence: TGCGCCAGCAGCCAAGCCAGGGCGAACACCGGGGAGCTGTTTTTT. This sequence encodes CASSQARANTGELFF. J is TRBJ2-2 and V is TRBV4-1, with a possible D match to TRBD1 (5 bases). CDR3 size: 15 residues. Per germline, CDR1 MGHRA and CDR2 YSYEKL. Trimming removed 1 base at V and 0 bases at J, with 6 bases between.

This chain joins TRBV21-1 and TRBJ2-3; the DNA was not used to check the table's D call, TRBD1. TRBV21-1 is assigned pseudogene status. The CDR3 covers 15 residues. The CDR3 DNA sequence: TGTGCCAGCAGCAAAGGGGGGCCCCCTCCCGATACGCAGTATTTT. Protein product: CASSKGGPPPDTQYF.

The chain couples TRBV2 to TRBJ2-5; D gene uncertain. Trimming shortened V by 6 bases and J by 4 bases, and 6 bases separated the two germline ends. The CDR3 has 11 amino acids. Germline V gene lookup returns CDR1 SNHLY and CDR2 FYNNEI. CDR3 sequence: CASRGSETQYF. For the CDR3, the DNA is TGTGCCAGCAGGGGGTCAGAGACCCAGTACTTC.

The V gene is TRBV18, the J gene TRBJ2-5, with TRBD2 identical over 9 bases. Germline CDR1 KGHSH, CDR2 LQKENI. V trimming: 3 bases; J trimming: 0 bases; junction bases outside the gene matches: 5. The CDR3 is 16 residues long. The CDR3 bases are TGTGCCAGCTCACCCGTAGCGGGAGTATACCAAGAGACCCAGTACTTC. Encoded protein: CASSPVAGVYQETQYF.